The table lists the clone carrying this TCR beta chain with a few counts. TCR beta libraries were built with iRepertoire HTBI primers and Arm-PCR of CDR3 regions. TCRdb recomputed calls from the multiplex PCR reads with MiXCR, one row per CDR3 protein. The sample carries around 450,000 distinct CDR3 sequences, about 22% recorded once. These data originate in a study of regulatory T cells in long-lasting Graves disease. Time point described: persistent/refractory GD, antithyroid drugs over 5 years with positive TRAb. Following extraction of RNA from PBMCs, that RNA was used to make the TCR library. The CDR3 consists of 15 residues. The J segment lost 3 bases and the V segment lost 4 bases, leaving 8 bases of the junction unmatched. Germline V gene sequence: CDR1 SGDLS, CDR2 YYNGEE.

The receptor's source is a female donor with Graves disease. Sequencing was performed on peripheral blood mononuclear cells (PBMCs), taken when the disease was refractory, from a patient treated with antithyroid drugs. This sequence joins TRBV9 and TRBJ2-5, with TRBD1 matching over 8 bases. The CDR3 coding sequence is TGTGCCAGCAGCCCCCGGGACAGGCCTAAAGAGACCCAGTACTTC. Translated, it gives CASSPRDRPKETQYF.